One sample yielded the 16 T cell receptor beta chains listed below, sequenced in a study of shared clonotypes between healthy human individuals (TCRdb year 2020). Library preparation used the immunoSEQ multiplex PCR assay. The table was pulled from immuneACCESS by TCRdb, which kept in-frame rearrangements only. Such tables lose some clones; where checked, under half of the loss comes from unresolved V genes, and the rest has no known cause. The sample contains about 2.1 million clones, about 93% of them found a single time. Under 2% of the sample rests with the top ten. CD8 naive samples were CD45RO-negative cells positively selected for CCR7, giving a CD45RA+CCR7+ population that excluded TemRA cells. Sequenced sample: naive CD8+ T cells from PBMCs. Reading the label with the study, this specimen's cell subset or site is: CD45RA+CCR7+. These receptors all stem from a man aged 18 to 30 in good health. Some clones in this sample may be carry-over from other donors' samples.

The chain carries TRBV10-3 and TRBJ2-7; 9 bases agree with TRBD2. The CDR3 contains 15 residues. The germline gives CDR1 ENHRY, CDR2 SYGVKD. V shed 3 bases and J 5 bases; nucleotides not matched to a gene: 8. CDR3 sequence (DNA): TGTGCCATCAGTGACCAAGCGGGAGGAAGCCACGAGCAGTACTTC. It codes for CAISDQAGGSHEQYF.

Of note for this clone: Other DNA sequences in this sample translate to the same CDR3. The V and J genes are TRBV9 and TRBJ2-5; tentative D call: TRBD2 (6 bases). Germline CDR1 and CDR2: SGDLS and YYNGEE. Trimming took off 3 bases at V and 0 bases at J, with 9 bases between the two ends. CDR3 length equals 14 residues. This CDR3 is CASSGGGYQETQYF. The CDR3, as DNA: TGTGCCAGCAGCGGTGGGGGGTACCAAGAGACCCAGTACTTC.

In DNA form, the CDR3 reads TGTGCCAGCAGCCCCCGGGGACAGGGGGGCTACGAGCAGTACTTC. Residues: CASSPRGQGGYEQYF. The V and J genes are TRBV7-9 and TRBJ2-7, with TRBD1 matching 11 bases. V was clipped by 5 bases and J by 3 bases; unmatched bases: 6. The germline V gene encodes CDR1 SEHNR and CDR2 FQNEAQ (reference sequence). This CDR3 is 15 amino acids long.

The chain uses TRBV30 and TRBJ2-1; a possible D gene is TRBD2 (6 bases). Looked up from germline, CDR1 is GTSNPN and CDR2 is SVGIG (reference sequence). CDR3 length equals 13 residues. Trimming cost V 2 bases and J 8 bases, with 13 bases left between them. The CDR3 loop reads CAWSSREFYEQFF. In DNA form, the CDR3 reads TGTGCCTGGAGTTCCCGGGAGTTCTATGAGCAGTTCTTC. Drawing the rest from reference TRBV30 and TRBJ2-1, the complete variable domain is SQTIHQWPATLVQPVGSPLSLECTVEGTSNPNLYWYRQAAGRGLQLLFYSVGIGQISSEVPQNLSASRPQDRQFILSSKKLLLSDSGFYLCAWSSREFYEQFFGPGTRLTVL.

The V and J genes are TRBV7-3 and TRBJ2-1, with TRBD2 matching over 9 bases. Germline V gives CDR1 SGHTA, CDR2 FQGTGA. V trimming: 1 base; J trimming: 4 bases; junction bases outside the gene matches: 5. The CDR3 consists of 16 residues. The CDR3 here is CASSLNAGGSYNEQFF. DNA of the CDR3: TGTGCCAGCAGCTTAAACGCGGGAGGGAGTTACAATGAGCAGTTCTTC. Drawing the rest from reference TRBV7-3 and TRBJ2-1, the complete variable domain is GAGVSQTPSNKVTEKGKYVELRCDPISGHTALYWYRQSLGQGPEFLIYFQGTGAADDSGLPNDRFFAVRPEGSVSTLKIQRTERGDSAVYLCASSLNAGGSYNEQFFGPGTRLTVL.

The chain is built from TRBV7-9 and TRBJ2-7; 9 nucleotides line up with TRBD2. This CDR3 is 12 amino acids long. J lost 3 bases, V lost 10 bases, and 4 bases had no gene match. Germline assignment: CDR1 SEHNR and CDR2 FQNEAQ (reference sequence). The CDR3 DNA sequence: TGTGCCACGACTAGCGGAGGCTACGAGCAGTACTTC. It specifies CATTSGGYEQYF.

This chain joins TRBV7-8 and TRBJ2-1; maybe TRBD1 (5 bases). The V gene's germline CDR1 is SGHVS and CDR2 FQNEAQ. Trimming took 1 base from V and 6 from J, leaving 13 bases between them. This CDR3 contains 15 residues. DNA for the CDR3: TGTGCCAGCAGCTTAGGTCCAGGGAATCTCAATGAGCAGTTCTTC. It yields the protein CASSLGPGNLNEQFF.

The chain is built from TRBV9 and TRBJ2-1; the match to TRBD2 covers 11 bases. Germline CDR1 and CDR2: SGDLS and YYNGEE. V lost 3 bases to trimming and J lost 4 bases; unmatched junction nucleotides: 3. This CDR3 region has 15 residues. The DNA of the CDR3 is TGTGCCAGCAGCGCGTCTAGCGGGGGGTACAATGAGCAGTTCTTC. It specifies CASSASSGGYNEQFF. The full variable domain, its missing parts supplied by reference TRBV9 and TRBJ2-1, is DSGVTQTPKHLITATGQRVTLRCSPRSGDLSVYWYQQSLDQGLQFLIQYYNGEERAKGNILERFSAQQFPDLHSELNLSSLELGDSALYFCASSASSGGYNEQFFGPGTRLTVL.

This clone is a singleton in its sample. This chain joins TRBV9 and TRBJ2-7; possible D gene TRBD2, 6 bases. V lost 4 bases, J lost 5 bases, and 13 bases lay in between. The CDR3 runs 13 residues. Germline CDR1 is SGDLS and CDR2 is YYNGEE. CDR3 amino acids: CASSPAGRHEQYF. CDR3 coding DNA: TGTGCCAGCAGCCCGGCGGGGCGCCACGAGCAGTACTTC.

As to this clone: A read error may explain this, as a much larger clone is one base away. The chain couples TRBV6-6 to TRBJ2-7; D not certain. The CDR3 has 12 amino acids. Looked up from germline, CDR1 is MNHNY and CDR2 is SVGAGI (reference sequence). Trimming took off 6 bases at V and 2 bases at J, with 8 bases between the two ends. The chain's CDR3 is CASSPPAYEQYF. The CDR3 coding sequence is TGTGCCAGCAGCCCCCCCGCCTACGAGCAGTACTTC.

This chain connects TRBV4-1 to TRBJ2-5; TRBD1 might be the D (7 bases). This CDR3 has 18 residues. Trimming removed 4 bases from V and 7 bases from J, with 28 bases in between. Germline CDR1 MGHRA, CDR2 YSYEKL. CDR3 DNA sequence: TGCGCCAGCAGCCTCCAATGGCCTGCAGGGGGGCCTTATGGGACCCAGTACTTC. Protein product: CASSLQWPAGGPYGTQYF.

A remark on this clone: The junction and the germline gene differ at one end; a read error may be behind it. This chain links TRBV10-3 with TRBJ2-3; 10 nucleotides line up with TRBD1. The V gene's germline CDR1 is ENHRY and CDR2 SYGVKD. This CDR3 is 14 amino acids long. CDR3 residues: CAISQPIGDRGIHF. CDR3 DNA: TGTGCCATCAGTCAGCCTATCGGGGACAGGGGAATCCATTTT.

This clone has just one count. The same CDR3 is also encoded by other DNA sequences in this sample. The V gene is TRBV7-9, the J gene TRBJ2-7; TRBD2 agrees at 7 bases. J gave up 3 bases and V 7 bases, and 6 bases lay outside the gene matches. CDR1 and CDR2 from the germline V gene are SEHNR and FQNEAQ (reference sequence). CDR3 length: 13 residues. CDR3 DNA: TGTGCCAGCATCCCGGGAGGCAGCTACGAGCAGTACTTC. Its translation is CASIPGGSYEQYF.

The chain recombines TRBV28 with TRBJ2-7, with D tentatively TRBD1 (6 bases). The CDR3 covers 14 residues. The germline gives CDR1 MDHEN, CDR2 SYDVKM. The ends were cut back, 0 bases at V and 6 bases at J, with 12 bases in the middle. The CDR3 DNA reads as TGTGCCAGCAGTTTATGGGAAAACAGGGTCGAGCAGTACTTC. Its protein is CASSLWENRVEQYF.

This chain joins TRBV4-3 and TRBJ2-6, with 8 nucleotides matching TRBD1. The CDR3 spans 20 residues. Germline lookup yields CDR1 LGHNA and CDR2 YSLEER. Unmatched junction bases numbered 10, after V lost 0 bases and J lost 0 bases. For the CDR3, the DNA is TGCGCCAGCAGCCAAGAATATGGGACAGGAATTTTCTCTGGGGCCAACGTCCTGACTTTC. It codes for CASSQEYGTGIFSGANVLTF.

The count of this clone is one. V gene TRBV27 combines with J gene TRBJ1-5, with 7 bases fitting TRBD1. CDR1 is MNHEY, CDR2 SMNVEV, per germline (reference sequence). Trimming at V came to 6 bases and at J to 2 bases, leaving 7 bases not matched to a gene. The CDR3 length is 15 residues. The CDR3 loop reads CASSGSGGGNQPQHF. The CDR3 DNA sequence: TGTGCCAGCAGCGGGTCAGGGGGTGGCAATCAGCCCCAGCATTTT.